This T cell receptor (beta chain) was identified during a study of patients and donors after allogeneic stem cell transplantation. TCRdb re-analysed the RT-PCR reads in MiXCR, keeping a single row per CDR3 protein. The sample carries about 200,000 distinct CDR3 sequences, around two fifths recorded once. The table lists this clonotype with a few counts. This CDR3 spans 13 amino acids. V was clipped by 3 bases and J by 6 bases, with 11 bases between them. This receptor was identified in a human donor who was either an allogeneic HSCT recipient or a stem cell or donor lymphocyte infusion donor (not recorded which). It is not recorded whose cells these are; they may come from a transplant donor. This chain connects TRBV12-3 or TRBV12-4 to TRBJ1-2, with D hard to call. Sequences were obtained from blood, either unsorted or a sorted T cell fraction (not recorded which). The CDR3 sequence is CASSFLQRDGYTF. In DNA, the CDR3 is TGTGCCAGCAGTTTCTTACAGAGGGATGGCTACACCTTC.